The present T cell receptor beta chain was sequenced within a study of CD8 T cells in ankylosing spondylitis. TCRdb reanalysed the 5' RACE reads using MiXCR and keeps one entry per CDR3 protein. The table shows around 340,000 distinct CDR3 sequences, with roughly 22% occurring only once. This clonotype was seen a few times. Between the trimmed V and J ends, which lost 0 bases and 9 bases, there was a span of 12 bases. This CDR3 has 14 residues. Germline CDR1 is MRHNA and CDR2 is SNTAGT. J is TRBJ1-5 and V is TRBV6-4; D is uncertain. The source material was blood, either unsorted or a sorted T cell fraction (not recorded which). The sequence came from a male donor with ankylosing spondylitis or in good health (not recorded which). Written as DNA, the CDR3 is TGTGCCAGCAGTGACTCGCCCGAGGTGGGGCCCCAGCATTTT. Its protein product is CASSDSPEVGPQHF.